A selection of T cell receptor beta chains follows, all from one sample in a study of CD8+ T cells in alopecia areata. The table came from immunoSEQ multiplex PCR; TCRdb's copy has only in-frame clones and leaves some out. Of 100,000 to 150,000 clones listed, 58% are singletons. Sequenced material: CD4+ T cells sorted from blood, taken at week 0. These receptors were taken from a human donor with alopecia areata. The CDR3 runs from the conserved cysteine through the conserved F or W. The D gene is left open where the match is weak. Where a row states a size, it is once, few, many or the class of an expanded clone; other rows omit it.

V gene: TRBV4-1
clone size: NA
D gene: NA
J gene: TRBJ2-7
CDR3 DNA: TGCGCCAGCAGCCAACCGTGGATCTACGAGCAGTACTTC
CDR3 protein: CASSQPWIYEQYF

V gene: TRBV5-4
clone size: NA
D gene: TRBD2
J gene: TRBJ2-5
CDR3 DNA: TGTGCCAGCAGCCACTGGAAGCTAGCGGGAGGCCCCAGAGAGACCCAGTACTTC
CDR3 protein: CASSHWKLAGGPRETQYF

V gene: TRBV5-1
clone size: NA
D gene: NA
J gene: TRBJ2-1
CDR3 DNA: TGCGCCAGCAGCTTGGGGGTGGGGACCTACAATGAGCAGTTCTTC
CDR3 protein: CASSLGVGTYNEQFF

V gene: TRBV14
clone size: NA
D gene: TRBD1
J gene: TRBJ1-5
CDR3 DNA: TGTGCCAGCAGCCAAGATGGATGGGGACAGGGCTACACCAATCAGCCCCAGCATTTT
CDR3 protein: CASSQDGWGQGYTNQPQHF

V gene: TRBV30
clone size: NA
D gene: TRBD1
J gene: TRBJ1-4
CDR3 DNA: TGTGCCTGGACCAAACAGGGGGCCTATGAAAAACTGTTTTTT
CDR3 protein: CAWTKQGAYEKLFF

V gene: TRBV5-1
clone size: NA
D gene: NA
J gene: TRBJ2-7
CDR3 DNA: TGCGCCAGCAGCTTGGACTCCGGATCCGAGCAGTACTTC
CDR3 protein: CASSLDSGSEQYF

V gene: TRBV5-1
clone size: NA
D gene: TRBD1
J gene: TRBJ2-3
CDR3 DNA: TGCGCCAGCAGCGCCGGGACAGGCACAGATACGCAGTATTTT
CDR3 protein: CASSAGTGTDTQYF

V gene: TRBV27
clone size: NA
D gene: NA
J gene: TRBJ1-1
CDR3 DNA: TGTGCCAGCAGTTCAGGGTGGGGATCGTACACTGAAGCTTTCTTT
CDR3 protein: CASSSGWGSYTEAFF

V gene: TRBV18
clone size: NA
D gene: NA
J gene: TRBJ1-2
CDR3 DNA: TGTGCCAGCTCACCTGAGGGGAGTTATAACTATGGCTACACCTTC
CDR3 protein: CASSPEGSYNYGYTF

V gene: TRBV6-6
clone size: NA
D gene: NA
J gene: TRBJ1-2
CDR3 DNA: TGTGCCAGCAGTTACCGGGGAGGGATCGGCTACACCTTC
CDR3 protein: CASSYRGGIGYTF

V gene: TRBV7-3
clone size: NA
D gene: NA
J gene: TRBJ2-2
CDR3 DNA: TGTGCCAGCAGCTTTACTAACGACCCACGGGAGCTGTTTTTT
CDR3 protein: CASSFTNDPRELFF

V gene: TRBV29-1
clone size: few
D gene: NA
J gene: TRBJ2-7
CDR3 DNA: TGCAGCGTTAACACTGGCGAGCAGTACTTC
CDR3 protein: CSVNTGEQYF

V gene: TRBV28
clone size: NA
D gene: TRBD1
J gene: TRBJ2-7
CDR3 DNA: TGTGCCAGCAGAAGGGACAGTCTCGGCGAGCAGTACTTC
CDR3 protein: CASRRDSLGEQYF

V gene: TRBV5-6
clone size: NA
D gene: NA
J gene: TRBJ2-1
CDR3 DNA: TGTGCCAGCAGCTTAGACGGAAGAAGCTCCTACAATGAGCAGTTCTTC
CDR3 protein: CASSLDGRSSYNEQFF

V gene: TRBV7-6
clone size: NA
D gene: NA
J gene: TRBJ1-3
CDR3 DNA: TGTGCCAGCAGCCCAGTTGGGGGGAACCCTGGAAACACCATATATTTT
CDR3 protein: CASSPVGGNPGNTIYF

V gene: TRBV18
clone size: NA
D gene: NA
J gene: TRBJ2-5
CDR3 DNA: TGTGCCAGCTCAGGCGGAGAGACCCAGTACTTC
CDR3 protein: CASSGGETQYF

V gene: TRBV5-1
clone size: few
D gene: NA
J gene: TRBJ2-7
CDR3 DNA: TGCGCCAGCAGCTTGGAAGGGTACGAGCAGTACTTC
CDR3 protein: CASSLEGYEQYF

V gene: TRBV19
clone size: NA
D gene: NA
J gene: TRBJ2-7
CDR3 DNA: TGTGCCAGTAGAAGGGACTACGAGCAGTACTTC
CDR3 protein: CASRRDYEQYF

V gene: TRBV29-1
clone size: NA
D gene: NA
J gene: TRBJ1-3
CDR3 DNA: TGCAGCGTTCAGAGGGGATCTGGAAACACCATATATTTT
CDR3 protein: CSVQRGSGNTIYF

V gene: TRBV5-1
clone size: NA
D gene: NA
J gene: TRBJ1-2
CDR3 DNA: TGCGCCAGCAGCTTCCTGGACAGCTATGGCTACACCTTC
CDR3 protein: CASSFLDSYGYTF

V gene: TRBV18
clone size: NA
D gene: TRBD1
J gene: TRBJ2-3
CDR3 DNA: TGTGCCAACTCAGGGGGCGAAGGCACAGATACGCAGTATTTT
CDR3 protein: CANSGGEGTDTQYF

V gene: TRBV2
clone size: NA
D gene: TRBD1
J gene: TRBJ2-2
CDR3 DNA: TGTGCCAGCAGGACAGGGGTCGGGGAGCTGTTTTTT
CDR3 protein: CASRTGVGELFF

V gene: TRBV7-9
clone size: few
D gene: NA
J gene: TRBJ2-5
CDR3 DNA: TGTGCCAGCAGCTTAGCCCCCACAAGAGAGACCCAGTACTTC
CDR3 protein: CASSLAPTRETQYF

V gene: TRBV2
clone size: NA
D gene: NA
J gene: TRBJ1-2
CDR3 DNA: TGTGCCAGCCAGGATCGGGCAGCTAACTATGGCTACACCTTC
CDR3 protein: CASQDRAANYGYTF

V gene: TRBV30
clone size: NA
D gene: TRBD2
J gene: TRBJ2-3
CDR3 DNA: TGTGCCTGGAAAAGGTCTGGGCTAGCGGGAGATACGCAGTATTTT
CDR3 protein: CAWKRSGLAGDTQYF

V gene: TRBV5-1
clone size: NA
D gene: NA
J gene: TRBJ1-1
CDR3 DNA: TGCGCCAGCAGCTTGGGTGGGGCTTCGCTCAACACTGAAGCTTTCTTT
CDR3 protein: CASSLGGASLNTEAFF

V gene: TRBV6-6
clone size: NA
D gene: TRBD1
J gene: TRBJ1-5
CDR3 DNA: TGTGCCAGCAACTTGGACAGGCCACTTAATCAGCCCCAGCATTTT
CDR3 protein: CASNLDRPLNQPQHF

V gene: TRBV5-1
clone size: NA
D gene: NA
J gene: TRBJ2-7
CDR3 DNA: TGCGCCAGCAGCTTGGGACAATACGAGCAGTACTTC
CDR3 protein: CASSLGQYEQYF

V gene: TRBV29-1
clone size: few
D gene: TRBD2
J gene: TRBJ2-5
CDR3 DNA: TGCAGCGTTTCGGGGACTAGCGGGGGACGAGGGGAGGAGACCCAGTACTTC
CDR3 protein: CSVSGTSGGRGEETQYF

V gene: TRBV10-3
clone size: NA
D gene: NA
J gene: TRBJ2-3
CDR3 DNA: TGTGCCATCAGTGAAGGGTGGGATACGCAGTATTTT
CDR3 protein: CAISEGWDTQYF

V gene: TRBV2
clone size: few
D gene: NA
J gene: TRBJ1-2
CDR3 DNA: TGTGCCAGCAGTCGCGACAGATATGGCTACACCTTC
CDR3 protein: CASSRDRYGYTF

V gene: TRBV5-1
clone size: NA
D gene: TRBD1
J gene: TRBJ1-4
CDR3 DNA: TGCGCCAGCAGCTTGGCTCCCGACAGGGTCGGGGAAAAACTGTTTTTT
CDR3 protein: CASSLAPDRVGEKLFF

V gene: TRBV28
clone size: NA
D gene: NA
J gene: TRBJ2-7
CDR3 DNA: TGTGCCAGCAAGGGTCCCTACTACGAGCAGTACTTC
CDR3 protein: CASKGPYYEQYF

V gene: TRBV5-1
clone size: NA
D gene: NA
J gene: TRBJ1-1
CDR3 DNA: TGCGCCAGCAGCTTAACTGGGGACACTGAAGCTTTCTTT
CDR3 protein: CASSLTGDTEAFF

V gene: TRBV11-2
clone size: NA
D gene: NA
J gene: TRBJ2-3
CDR3 DNA: TGTGCCAGCTCGAAGCCCACTAGCACAGATACGCAGTATTTT
CDR3 protein: CASSKPTSTDTQYF

V gene: TRBV4-3
clone size: few
D gene: NA
J gene: TRBJ2-3
CDR3 DNA: TGCGCCAGCAGCCAAGATAGTGGCAGGGCGACTCGCACAGATACGCAGTATTTT
CDR3 protein: CASSQDSGRATRTDTQYF

V gene: TRBV27
clone size: NA
D gene: NA
J gene: TRBJ1-4
CDR3 DNA: TGTGCCAGCAGTTTAAGGAGGGGAAACAATGAAAAACTGTTTTTT
CDR3 protein: CASSLRRGNNEKLFF

V gene: TRBV30
clone size: NA
D gene: NA
J gene: TRBJ1-1
CDR3 DNA: TGTGCCTGGAGCACAGGGAATGTTGAAGCTTTCTTT
CDR3 protein: CAWSTGNVEAFF

V gene: TRBV6-1
clone size: once
D gene: TRBD2
J gene: TRBJ2-5
CDR3 DNA: TGTGCCAGCAGGGAAGCGGGGGGGCAGTTCGAGACCCAGTACTTC
CDR3 protein: CASREAGGQFETQYF

V gene: TRBV18
clone size: NA
D gene: TRBD2
J gene: TRBJ2-1
CDR3 DNA: TGTGCCAGCTCACCAATAGTCAGCGGGAGTGGAAATGAGCAGTTCTTC
CDR3 protein: CASSPIVSGSGNEQFF

V gene: TRBV19
clone size: NA
D gene: NA
J gene: TRBJ2-7
CDR3 DNA: TGTGCCAGTAGTATGGTCCGCTACAGGAAACCGTTCGAGCAGTACTTC
CDR3 protein: CASSMVRYRKPFEQYF

V gene: TRBV2
clone size: NA
D gene: TRBD2
J gene: TRBJ2-3
CDR3 DNA: TGTGCCAGCAGTCGTATTAGCGGGAGGACCACAGATACGCAGTATTTT
CDR3 protein: CASSRISGRTTDTQYF

V gene: TRBV30
clone size: NA
D gene: NA
J gene: TRBJ2-5
CDR3 DNA: TGTGCCTGGAGTCCGACTAGTTACACCCAGTACTTC
CDR3 protein: CAWSPTSYTQYF

V gene: TRBV7-3
clone size: NA
D gene: NA
J gene: TRBJ2-5
CDR3 DNA: TGTGCCAGCAGCTTAGTGGTGACGGAGACCCAGTACTTC
CDR3 protein: CASSLVVTETQYF